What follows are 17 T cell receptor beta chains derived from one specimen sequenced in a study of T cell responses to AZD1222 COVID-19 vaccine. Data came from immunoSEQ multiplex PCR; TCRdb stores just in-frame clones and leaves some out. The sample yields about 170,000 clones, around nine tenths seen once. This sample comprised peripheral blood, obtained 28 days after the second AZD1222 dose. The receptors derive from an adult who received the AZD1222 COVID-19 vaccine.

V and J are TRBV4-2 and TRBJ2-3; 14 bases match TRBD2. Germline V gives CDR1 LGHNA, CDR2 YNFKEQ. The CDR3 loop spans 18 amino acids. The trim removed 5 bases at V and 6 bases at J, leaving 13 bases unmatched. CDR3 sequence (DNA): TGTGCCAGCAGCGTCGGACTAGCGGGGGGCCTTCAGGGGGATACGCAGTATTTT. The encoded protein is CASSVGLAGGLQGDTQYF.

The CDR3 DNA is TGTGCCAGCAGCCGGGACGTCTCTGGAAACACCATATATTTT. Residues: CASSRDVSGNTIYF. This rearrangement joins TRBV7-2 to TRBJ1-3; D may be TRBD1 (5 bases). With 5 bases removed from V and 0 bases from J, the gap between germline ends came to 8 bases. The CDR3 length is 14 residues. Germline V lookup: CDR1 SGHTA, CDR2 FQGNSA. The entire variable domain, with the rest obtained from reference TRBV7-2 and TRBJ1-3, is as follows: GAGVSQSPSNKVTEKGKDVELRCDPISGHTALYWYRQSLGQGLEFLIYFQGNSAPDKSGLPSDRFSAERTGGSVSTLTIQRTQQEDSAVYLCASSRDVSGNTIYFGEGSWLTVV.

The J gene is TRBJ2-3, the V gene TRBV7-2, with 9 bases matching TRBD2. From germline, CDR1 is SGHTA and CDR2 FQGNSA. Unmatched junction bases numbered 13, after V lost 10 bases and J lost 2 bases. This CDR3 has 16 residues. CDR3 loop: CATEANSGGNTDTQYF. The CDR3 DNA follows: TGTGCCACCGAAGCCAACAGCGGGGGGAACACAGATACGCAGTATTTT.

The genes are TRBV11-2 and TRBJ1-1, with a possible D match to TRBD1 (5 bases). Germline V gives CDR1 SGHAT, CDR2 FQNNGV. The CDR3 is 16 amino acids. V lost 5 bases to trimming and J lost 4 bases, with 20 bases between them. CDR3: CASSPRGVGVSTEAFF. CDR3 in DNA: TGTGCCAGCAGCCCTCGGGGGGTAGGGGTGAGCACTGAAGCTTTCTTT.

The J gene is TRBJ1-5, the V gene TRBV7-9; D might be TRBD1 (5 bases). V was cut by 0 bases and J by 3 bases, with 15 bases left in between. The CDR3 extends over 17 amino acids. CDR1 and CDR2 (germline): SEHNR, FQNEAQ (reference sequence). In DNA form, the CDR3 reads TGTGCCAGCAGCTTAGCGATCGAGGGGAGTCACAATCAGCCCCAGCATTTT. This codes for CASSLAIEGSHNQPQHF.

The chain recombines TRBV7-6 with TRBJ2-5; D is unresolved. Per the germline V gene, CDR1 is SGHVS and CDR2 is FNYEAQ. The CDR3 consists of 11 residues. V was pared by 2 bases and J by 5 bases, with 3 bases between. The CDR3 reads CASSLSETQYF. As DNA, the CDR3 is TGTGCCAGCAGCTTATCTGAGACCCAGTACTTC. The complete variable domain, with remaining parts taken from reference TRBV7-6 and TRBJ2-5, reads GAGVSQSPRYKVTKRGQDVALRCDPISGHVSLYWYRQALGQGPEFLTYFNYEAQQDKSGLPNDRFSAERPEGSISTLTIQRTEQRDSAMYRCASSLSETQYFGPGTRLLVL.

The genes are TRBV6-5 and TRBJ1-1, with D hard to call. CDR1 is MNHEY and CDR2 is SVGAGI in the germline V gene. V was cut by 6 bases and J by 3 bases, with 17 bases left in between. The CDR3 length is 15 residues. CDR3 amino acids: CASRRTLSSDTEAFF. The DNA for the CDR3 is TGTGCCAGCAGGAGGACCCTTTCCTCGGACACTGAAGCTTTCTTT.

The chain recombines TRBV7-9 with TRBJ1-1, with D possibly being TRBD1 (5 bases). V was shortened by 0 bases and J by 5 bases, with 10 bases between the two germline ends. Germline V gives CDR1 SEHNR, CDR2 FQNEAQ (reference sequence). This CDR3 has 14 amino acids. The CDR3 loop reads CASSLAGGSTEAFF. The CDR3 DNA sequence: TGTGCCAGCAGCTTAGCGGGGGGATCAACTGAAGCTTTCTTT. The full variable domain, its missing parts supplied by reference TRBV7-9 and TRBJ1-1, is DTGVSQNPRHKITKRGQNVTFRCDPISEHNRLYWYRQTLGQGPEFLTYFQNEAQLEKSRLLSDRFSAERPKGSFSTLEIQRTEQGDSAMYLCASSLAGGSTEAFFGQGTRLTVV.

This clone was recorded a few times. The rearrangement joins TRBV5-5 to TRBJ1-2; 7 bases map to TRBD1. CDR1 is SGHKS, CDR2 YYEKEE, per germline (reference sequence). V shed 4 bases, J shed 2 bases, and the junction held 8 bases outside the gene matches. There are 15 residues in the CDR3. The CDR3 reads CASSREGTENYGYTF. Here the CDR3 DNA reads TGTGCCAGCAGCCGTGAAGGGACAGAAAACTATGGCTACACCTTC. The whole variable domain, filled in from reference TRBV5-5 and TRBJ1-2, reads DAGVTQSPTHLIKTRGQQVTLRCSPISGHKSVSWYQQVLGQGPQFIFQYYEKEERGRGNFPDRFSARQFPNYSSELNVNALLLGDSALYLCASSREGTENYGYTFGSGTRLTVV.

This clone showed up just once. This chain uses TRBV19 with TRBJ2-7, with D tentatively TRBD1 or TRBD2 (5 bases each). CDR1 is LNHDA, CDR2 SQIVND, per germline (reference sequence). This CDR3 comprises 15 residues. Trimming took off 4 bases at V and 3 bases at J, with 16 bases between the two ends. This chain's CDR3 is CASSNGWGTNYEQYF. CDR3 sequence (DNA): TGTGCCAGTAGTAACGGCTGGGGGACGAACTACGAGCAGTACTTC.

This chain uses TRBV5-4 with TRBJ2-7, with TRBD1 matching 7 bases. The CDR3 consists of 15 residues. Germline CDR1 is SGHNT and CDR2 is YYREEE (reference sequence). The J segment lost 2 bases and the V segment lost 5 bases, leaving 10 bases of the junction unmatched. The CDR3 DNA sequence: TGTGCCAGCAGAAGGGACAGCTTCGGGGCCTACGAGCAGTACTTC. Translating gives CASRRDSFGAYEQYF.

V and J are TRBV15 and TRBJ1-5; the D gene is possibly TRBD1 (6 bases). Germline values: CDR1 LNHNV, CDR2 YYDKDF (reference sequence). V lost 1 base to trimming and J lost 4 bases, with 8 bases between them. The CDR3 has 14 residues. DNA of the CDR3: TGTGCCACCAGCAGAGCTACAGGGAATCAGCCCCAGCATTTT. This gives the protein CATSRATGNQPQHF.

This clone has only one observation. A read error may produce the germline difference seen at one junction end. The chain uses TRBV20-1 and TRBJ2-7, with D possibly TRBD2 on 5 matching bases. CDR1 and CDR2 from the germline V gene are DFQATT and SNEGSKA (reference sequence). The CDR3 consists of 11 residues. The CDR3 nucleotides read TGCAGTGCCTTCTCATCAGCAGCGGAAAGGTTC. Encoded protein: CSAFSSAAERF.

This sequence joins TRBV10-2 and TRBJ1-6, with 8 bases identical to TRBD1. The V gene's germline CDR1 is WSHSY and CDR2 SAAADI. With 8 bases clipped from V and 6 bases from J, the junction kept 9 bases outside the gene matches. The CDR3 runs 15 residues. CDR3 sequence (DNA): TGCGCCAGCGGCCCGGAGGGGACAGGTAATTCACCCCTCCACTTT. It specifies CASGPEGTGNSPLHF.

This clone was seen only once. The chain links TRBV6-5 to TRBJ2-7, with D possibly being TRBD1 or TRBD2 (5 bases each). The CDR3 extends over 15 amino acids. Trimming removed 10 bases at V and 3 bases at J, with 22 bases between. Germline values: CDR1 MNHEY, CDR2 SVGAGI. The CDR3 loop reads CATDEGWGFGYEQYF. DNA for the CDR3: TGTGCCACCGACGAGGGGTGGGGGTTTGGCTACGAGCAGTACTTC.

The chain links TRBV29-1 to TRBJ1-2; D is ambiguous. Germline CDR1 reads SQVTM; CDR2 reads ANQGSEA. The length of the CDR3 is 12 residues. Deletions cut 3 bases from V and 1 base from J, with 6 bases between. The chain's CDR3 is CSVDSINYGYTF. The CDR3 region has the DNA TGCAGCGTTGACAGCATTAACTATGGCTACACCTTC. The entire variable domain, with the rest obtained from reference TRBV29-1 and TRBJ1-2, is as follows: SAVISQKPSRDICQRGTSLTIQCQVDSQVTMMFWYRQQPGQSLTLIATANQGSEATYESGFVIDKFPISRPNLTFSTLTVSNMSPEDSSIYLCSVDSINYGYTFGSGTRLTVV.

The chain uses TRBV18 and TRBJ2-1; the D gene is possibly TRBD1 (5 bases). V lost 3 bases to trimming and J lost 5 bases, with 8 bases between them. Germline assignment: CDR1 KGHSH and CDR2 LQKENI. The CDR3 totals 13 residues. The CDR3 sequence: CASSPGQDNEQFF. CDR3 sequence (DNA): TGTGCCAGCTCACCCGGACAAGACAATGAGCAGTTCTTC.